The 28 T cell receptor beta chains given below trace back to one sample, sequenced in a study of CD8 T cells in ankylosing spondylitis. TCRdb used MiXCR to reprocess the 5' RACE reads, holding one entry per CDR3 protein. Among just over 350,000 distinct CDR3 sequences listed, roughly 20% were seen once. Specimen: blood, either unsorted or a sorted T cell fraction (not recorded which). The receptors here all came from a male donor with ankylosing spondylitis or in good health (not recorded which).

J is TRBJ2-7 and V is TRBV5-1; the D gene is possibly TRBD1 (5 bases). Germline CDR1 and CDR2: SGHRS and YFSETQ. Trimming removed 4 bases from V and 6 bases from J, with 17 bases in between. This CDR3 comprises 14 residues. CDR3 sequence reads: CASSMISQGSEQYF. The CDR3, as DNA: TGCGCCAGCAGCATGATATCCCAGGGATCCGAGCAGTACTTC.

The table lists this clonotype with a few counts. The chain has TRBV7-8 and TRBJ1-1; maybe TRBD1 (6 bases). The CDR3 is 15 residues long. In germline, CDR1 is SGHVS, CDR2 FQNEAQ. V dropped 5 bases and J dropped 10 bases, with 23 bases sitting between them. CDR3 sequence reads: CASSPQAGVPFRAFF. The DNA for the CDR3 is TGTGCCAGCAGCCCGCAAGCAGGGGTTCCATTCAGAGCTTTCTTT.

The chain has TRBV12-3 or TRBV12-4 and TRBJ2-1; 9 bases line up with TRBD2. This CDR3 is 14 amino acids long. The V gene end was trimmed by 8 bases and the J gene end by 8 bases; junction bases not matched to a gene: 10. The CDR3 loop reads CASSWLAGSHEQFF. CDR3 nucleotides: TGTGCCAGCTCCTGGCTAGCGGGGTCCCATGAGCAGTTCTTC.

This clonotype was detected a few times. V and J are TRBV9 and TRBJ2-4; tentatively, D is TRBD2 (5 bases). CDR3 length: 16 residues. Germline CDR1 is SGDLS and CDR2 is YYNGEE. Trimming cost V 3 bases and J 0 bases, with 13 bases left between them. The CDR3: CASSANRGIAKNIQYF. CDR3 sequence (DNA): TGTGCCAGCAGCGCGAACCGGGGTATAGCCAAAAACATTCAGTACTTC. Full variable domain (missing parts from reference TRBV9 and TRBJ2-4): DSGVTQTPKHLITATGQRVTLRCSPRSGDLSVYWYQQSLDQGLQFLIQYYNGEERAKGNILERFSAQQFPDLHSELNLSSLELGDSALYFCASSANRGIAKNIQYFGAGTRLSVL.

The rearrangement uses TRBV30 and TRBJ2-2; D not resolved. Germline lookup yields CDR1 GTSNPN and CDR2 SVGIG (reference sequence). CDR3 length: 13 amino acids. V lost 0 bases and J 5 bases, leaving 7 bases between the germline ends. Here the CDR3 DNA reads TGTGCCTGGAGTGTGGTAGAAACCGGGGAGCTGTTTTTT. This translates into CAWSVVETGELFF. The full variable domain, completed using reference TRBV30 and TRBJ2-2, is SQTIHQWPATLVQPVGSPLSLECTVEGTSNPNLYWYRQAAGRGLQLLFYSVGIGQISSEVPQNLSASRPQDRQFILSSKKLLLSDSGFYLCAWSVVETGELFFGEGSRLTVL.

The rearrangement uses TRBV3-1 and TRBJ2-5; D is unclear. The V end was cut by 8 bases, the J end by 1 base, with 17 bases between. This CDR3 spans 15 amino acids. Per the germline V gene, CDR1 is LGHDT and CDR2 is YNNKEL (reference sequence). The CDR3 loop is CASVPGLGSQETQYF. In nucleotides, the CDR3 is TGTGCCAGCGTCCCCGGTCTGGGGTCCCAAGAGACCCAGTACTTC.

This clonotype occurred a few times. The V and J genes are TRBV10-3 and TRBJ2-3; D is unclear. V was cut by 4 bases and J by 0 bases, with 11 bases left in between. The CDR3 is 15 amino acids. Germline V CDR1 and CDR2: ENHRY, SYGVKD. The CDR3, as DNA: TGTGCCATCAGTGGAGCGATTGCTAGCACAGATACGCAGTATTTT. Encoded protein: CAISGAIASTDTQYF.

CDR3 sequence reads: CASSHGRGLDGYTF. As DNA, the CDR3 is TGTGCCAGCAGCCATGGGAGGGGTTTGGATGGCTACACCTTC. The chain has TRBV13 and TRBJ1-2, with D possibly being TRBD1 (5 bases). V gave up 5 bases and J gave up 6 bases, with 16 bases separating them. CDR1 is PRHDT and CDR2 is FYEKMQ in the germline V gene (reference sequence). The CDR3 extends over 14 amino acids.

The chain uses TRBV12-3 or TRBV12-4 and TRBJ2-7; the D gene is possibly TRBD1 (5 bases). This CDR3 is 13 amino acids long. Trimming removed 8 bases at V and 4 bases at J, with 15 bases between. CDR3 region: CASGLRQLYEQYF. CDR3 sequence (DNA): TGTGCCAGCGGCTTAAGACAGTTATACGAGCAGTACTTC.

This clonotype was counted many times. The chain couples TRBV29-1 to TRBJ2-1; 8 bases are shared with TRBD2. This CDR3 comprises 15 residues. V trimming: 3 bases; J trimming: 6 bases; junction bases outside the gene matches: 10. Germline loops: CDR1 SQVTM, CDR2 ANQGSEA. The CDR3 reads CSVETDRRGGNEQFF. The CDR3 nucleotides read TGCAGCGTTGAGACGGACCGTCGGGGGGGCAATGAGCAGTTCTTC.

Here the CDR3 reads CASSQGTGGSQQYF. Here the CDR3 DNA reads TGCGCCAGCAGCCAAGGGACAGGGGGGAGTCAGCAGTACTTC. The rearrangement links TRBV4-1 to TRBJ2-7; TRBD1 agrees at 10 bases. J lost 8 bases, V lost 1 base, and 5 bases had no gene match. CDR3 length: 14 residues. The germline CDR1 and CDR2 sequences are MGHRA and YSYEKL.

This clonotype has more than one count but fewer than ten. The CDR3 coding sequence is TGTGCCAGCAGTTTATCGAGCCAGGCAAGAGATACGCAGTATTTT. Protein sequence: CASSLSSQARDTQYF. V is TRBV27 and J is TRBJ2-3, with D uncertain. The CDR3 runs 15 residues. Germline CDR1 and CDR2: MNHEY and SMNVEV (reference sequence). V was cut by 0 bases and J by 5 bases, with 12 bases left in between.

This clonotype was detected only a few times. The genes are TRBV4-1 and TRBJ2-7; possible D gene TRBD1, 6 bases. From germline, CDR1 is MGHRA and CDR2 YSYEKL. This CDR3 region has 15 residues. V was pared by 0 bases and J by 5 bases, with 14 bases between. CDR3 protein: CASSQEGDKRDEQYF. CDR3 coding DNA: TGCGCCAGCAGCCAAGAGGGGGACAAAAGGGACGAGCAGTACTTC.

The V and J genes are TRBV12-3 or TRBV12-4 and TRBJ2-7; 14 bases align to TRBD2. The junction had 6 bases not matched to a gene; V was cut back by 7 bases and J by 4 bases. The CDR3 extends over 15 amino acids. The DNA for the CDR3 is TGTGCCAGCAAACTCGGACTAGCGGGGGGATACGAGCAGTACTTC. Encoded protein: CASKLGLAGGYEQYF.

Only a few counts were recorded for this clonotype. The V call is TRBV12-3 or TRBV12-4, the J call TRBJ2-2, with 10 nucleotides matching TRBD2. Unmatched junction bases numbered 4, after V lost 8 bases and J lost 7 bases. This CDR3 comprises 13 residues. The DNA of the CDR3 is TGTGCCAGCGGAAGCGGGGGGGTCGGGGAGCTGTTTTTT. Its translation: CASGSGGVGELFF.

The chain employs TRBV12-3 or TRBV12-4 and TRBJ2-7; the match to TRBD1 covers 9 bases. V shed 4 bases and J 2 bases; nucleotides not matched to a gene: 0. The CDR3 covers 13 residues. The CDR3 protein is CASSWDRAYEQYF. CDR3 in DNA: TGTGCCAGCAGTTGGGACAGGGCCTACGAGCAGTACTTC.

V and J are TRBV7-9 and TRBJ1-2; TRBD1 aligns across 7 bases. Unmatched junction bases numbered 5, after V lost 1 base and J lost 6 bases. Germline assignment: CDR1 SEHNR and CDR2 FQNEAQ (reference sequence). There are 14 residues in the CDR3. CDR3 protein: CASSLGQGGNGYTF. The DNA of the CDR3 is TGTGCCAGCAGCTTAGGACAGGGAGGGAATGGCTACACCTTC.

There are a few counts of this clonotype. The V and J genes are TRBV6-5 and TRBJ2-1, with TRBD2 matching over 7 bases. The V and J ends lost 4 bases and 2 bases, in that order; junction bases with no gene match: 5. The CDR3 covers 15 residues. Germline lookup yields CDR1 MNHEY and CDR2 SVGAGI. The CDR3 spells CASSLTAGAYNEQFF. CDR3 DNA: TGTGCCAGCAGTTTAACCGCGGGGGCCTACAATGAGCAGTTCTTC.

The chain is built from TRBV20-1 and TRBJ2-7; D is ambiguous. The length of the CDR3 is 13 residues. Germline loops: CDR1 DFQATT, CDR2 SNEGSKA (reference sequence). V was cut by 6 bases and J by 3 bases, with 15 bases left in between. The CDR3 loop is CSAPLDGDYEQYF. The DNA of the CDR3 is TGCAGTGCACCCCTTGACGGAGACTACGAGCAGTACTTC.

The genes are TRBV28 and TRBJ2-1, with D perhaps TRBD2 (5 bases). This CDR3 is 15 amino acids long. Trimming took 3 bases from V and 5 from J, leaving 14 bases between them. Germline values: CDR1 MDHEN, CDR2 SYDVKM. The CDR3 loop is CASSFFYGENNEQFF. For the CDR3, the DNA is TGTGCCAGCAGTTTTTTTTACGGGGAGAACAATGAGCAGTTCTTC.

The DNA for the CDR3 is TGTGCCAGCAGTGAGAGCGGGGCCGGAGAGACCCAGTACTTC. As protein: CASSESGAGETQYF. The chain joins TRBV25-1 to TRBJ2-5; TRBD2 matches 7 bases. The CDR3 is 14 residues long. The V gene end was trimmed by 3 bases and the J gene end by 4 bases; junction bases not matched to a gene: 5. CDR1 is MGHDK and CDR2 is SYGVNS in the germline V gene.

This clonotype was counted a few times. CDR3 amino acids: CASSPNVEEPDTQYF. Here the CDR3 DNA reads TGTGCCAGCTCACCAAACGTTGAAGAACCAGATACGCAGTATTTT. V gene TRBV18 combines with J gene TRBJ2-3, with unresolved D. The length of the CDR3 is 15 residues. Trimming removed 2 bases at V and 4 bases at J, with 13 bases between. CDR1 is KGHSH, CDR2 LQKENI, per germline.

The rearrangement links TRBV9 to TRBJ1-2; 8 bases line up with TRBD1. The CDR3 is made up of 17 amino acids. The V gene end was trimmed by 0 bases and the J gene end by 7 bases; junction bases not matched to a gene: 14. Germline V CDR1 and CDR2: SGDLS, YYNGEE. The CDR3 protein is CASSVAYVPGGAGGYTF. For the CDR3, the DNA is TGTGCCAGCAGCGTAGCCTACGTCCCAGGGGGCGCCGGTGGCTACACCTTC.

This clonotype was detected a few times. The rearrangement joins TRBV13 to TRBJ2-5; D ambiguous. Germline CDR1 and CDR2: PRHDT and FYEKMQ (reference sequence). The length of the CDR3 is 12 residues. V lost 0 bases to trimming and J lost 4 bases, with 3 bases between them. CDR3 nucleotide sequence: TGTGCCAGCAGCTTAGGCCCAGAGACCCAGTACTTC. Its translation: CASSLGPETQYF.

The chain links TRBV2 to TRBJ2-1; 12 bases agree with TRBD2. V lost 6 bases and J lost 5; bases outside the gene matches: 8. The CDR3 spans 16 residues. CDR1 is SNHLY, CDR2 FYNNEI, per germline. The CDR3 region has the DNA TGTGCCAGCAGGTACAGCGGACTAGCGGGGCACAATGAGCAGTTCTTC. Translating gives CASRYSGLAGHNEQFF.

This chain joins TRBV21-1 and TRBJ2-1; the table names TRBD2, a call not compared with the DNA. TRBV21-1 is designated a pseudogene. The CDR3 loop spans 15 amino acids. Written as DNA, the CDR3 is TGTGCCAGCAGCAAACTAGCGGGGGGGATCAATGAGCAGTTCTTC. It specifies CASSKLAGGINEQFF.

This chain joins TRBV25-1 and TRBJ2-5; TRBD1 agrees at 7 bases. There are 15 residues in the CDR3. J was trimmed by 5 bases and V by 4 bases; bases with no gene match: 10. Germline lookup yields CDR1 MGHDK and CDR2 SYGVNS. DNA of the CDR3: TGTGCCAGCAGTGCCCAAAGGGGGCTCGGGGAGACCCAGTACTTC. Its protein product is CASSAQRGLGETQYF. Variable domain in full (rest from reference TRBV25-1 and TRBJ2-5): EADIYQTPRYLVIGTGKKITLECSQTMGHDKMYWYQQDPGMELHLIHYSYGVNSTEKGDLSSESTVSRIRTEHFPLTLESARPSHTSQYLCASSAQRGLGETQYFGPGTRLLVL.

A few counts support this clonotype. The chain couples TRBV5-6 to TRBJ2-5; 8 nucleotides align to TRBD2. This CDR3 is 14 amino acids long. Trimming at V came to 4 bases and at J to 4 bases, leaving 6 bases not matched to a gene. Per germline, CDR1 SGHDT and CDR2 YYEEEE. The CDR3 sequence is CASSPRGGGETQYF. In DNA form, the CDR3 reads TGTGCCAGCAGCCCTCGGGGGGGAGGAGAGACCCAGTACTTC.